The 27 T cell receptor beta chains given below trace back to one sample, sequenced in a study of blood T cell repertoires in COVID-19 (dated by TCRdb to 2018 to 2021). The library was prepared using the immunoSEQ multiplex PCR assay. Held by TCRdb, this immuneACCESS table contains in-frame sequences only and omits some clones. Under half of the omission traces to an unresolved V gene where checked; the cause of the rest is unknown. The sample data list 200,000 to 250,000 clones, and approximately 85% of these were observed just once. The biggest ten clones account for 2.4% of the sample. Sequencing was carried out using peripheral blood. These receptors originate from a woman aged 65 to 85 with COVID-19, enrolled during active disease.

A single count supports this clone. V is TRBV5-1 and J is TRBJ2-4, with D perhaps matching TRBD2 (7 bases). The CDR3 is made up of 15 amino acids. Trimming left V 2 bases short and J 0 bases short, with 9 bases between. Germline-derived CDR1 and CDR2 are SGHRS and YFSETQ. The CDR3 here is CASSFGGLAKNIQYF. Here the CDR3 DNA reads TGCGCCAGCAGCTTCGGGGGGCTAGCCAAAAACATTCAGTACTTC. The full variable domain, completed using reference TRBV5-1 and TRBJ2-4, is KAGVTQTPRYLIKTRGQQVTLSCSPISGHRSVSWYQQTPGQGLQFLFEYFSETQRNKGNFPGRFSGRQFSNSRSEMNVSTLELGDSALYLCASSFGGLAKNIQYFGAGTRLSVL.

This clone showed up just once. The chain links TRBV19 to TRBJ1-2, with a tentative D call TRBD1 (5 bases). CDR1 and CDR2 (germline): LNHDA, SQIVND (reference sequence). Trimming cost V 8 bases and J 4 bases, with 14 bases left between them. There are 13 residues in the CDR3. CDR3 DNA: TGTGCCAGTGGGGCCAGTCTAAGCTATGGCTACACCTTC. This gives the protein CASGASLSYGYTF.

The chain joins TRBV7-6 to TRBJ1-3; D gene uncertain. Germline-derived CDR1 and CDR2 are SGHVS and FNYEAQ. V shed 2 bases and J shed 4 bases, with 15 bases lying between them. The CDR3 has 16 residues. The CDR3: CASSLSIGGSGNTIYF. CDR3 nucleotide sequence: TGTGCCAGCAGCTTAAGTATTGGAGGGTCCGGAAACACCATATATTTT.

V usage is TRBV11-3 and J usage is TRBJ1-2; no clear D gene. The V end was cut by 5 bases, the J end by 0 bases, with 7 bases between. Germline assignment: CDR1 SGHNT and CDR2 YENEEA. The CDR3 has 13 amino acids. Here the CDR3 DNA reads TGTGCCAGCAGCCAAGGAGCTAACTATGGCTACACCTTC. This encodes CASSQGANYGYTF.

The chain combines TRBV4-3 with TRBJ2-2; D ambiguous. This CDR3 comprises 16 residues. Germline V gives CDR1 LGHNA, CDR2 YSLEER. Trimming pared 1 base from V and 1 base from J, leaving 10 bases between. The CDR3 DNA reads TGCGCCAGCAGCCAAGCGCCATCAGGGAACACCGGGGAGCTGTTTTTT. Its protein product is CASSQAPSGNTGELFF.

This sequence joins TRBV4-1 and TRBJ1-6; D gene unclear. CDR1 MGHRA and CDR2 YSYEKL come from the germline V gene. V lost 4 bases to trimming and J lost 5 bases, with 12 bases between them. The CDR3 runs 15 residues. The CDR3, as DNA: TGCGCCAGCAGCCTAAGAGAGAGGGATAATTCACCCCTCCACTTT. This codes for CASSLRERDNSPLHF.

The V call is TRBV29-1, the J call TRBJ1-1; D is perhaps TRBD1 (6 bases). V gave up 7 bases and J gave up 1 base, with 10 bases separating them. The V gene's germline CDR1 is SQVTM and CDR2 ANQGSEA. The CDR3 runs 12 residues. In nucleotides, the CDR3 is TGCAGCGGGAGACAGGCGAACACTGAAGCTTTCTTT. This sequence encodes CSGRQANTEAFF. Complete variable domain (other parts from reference TRBV29-1 and TRBJ1-1): SAVISQKPSRDICQRGTSLTIQCQVDSQVTMMFWYRQQPGQSLTLIATANQGSEATYESGFVIDKFPISRPNLTFSTLTVSNMSPEDSSIYLCSGRQANTEAFFGQGTRLTVV.

The CDR3 is CASGFGGGNEKLFF. The CDR3 DNA is TGTGCTAGTGGTTTCGGAGGAGGGAATGAAAAACTGTTTTTT. The chain uses TRBV12-5 and TRBJ1-4; no definite D call. The CDR3 sequence is 14 residues long. CDR1 and CDR2 from the germline V gene are LGHNT and FRNRAP. V gave up 3 bases and J gave up 5 bases, with 10 bases separating them.

This chain joins TRBV6-1 and TRBJ2-2; D is unclear. The CDR3 consists of 15 residues. Germline V gene sequence: CDR1 MNHNS, CDR2 SASEGT. V lost 3 bases and J lost 0, with 8 bases in between. CDR3 coding DNA: TGTGCCAGCAGTGAGGAGCCCTCGAACACCGGGGAGCTGTTTTTT. Protein: CASSEEPSNTGELFF.

The CDR3 bases are TGTGCCAGCGGACAGGGGGCCTACGAGCAGTACTTC. Protein: CASGQGAYEQYF. The chain has TRBV2 and TRBJ2-7, with 10 nucleotides matching TRBD1. With V trimmed by 8 bases and J by 2 bases, 0 bases remained unmatched. The germline CDR1 and CDR2 sequences are SNHLY and FYNNEI. This CDR3 comprises 12 residues.

The CDR3 reads CAWSVSGKGTGELFF. The CDR3 nucleotides read TGTGCCTGGAGTGTAAGCGGGAAGGGCACCGGGGAGCTGTTTTTT. V gene TRBV30 combines with J gene TRBJ2-2; 7 positions agree with TRBD2. This CDR3 has 15 amino acids. Germline assignment: CDR1 GTSNPN and CDR2 SVGIG (reference sequence). The V gene end was trimmed by 0 bases and the J gene end by 4 bases; junction bases not matched to a gene: 5.

The V and J genes are TRBV5-1 and TRBJ1-1; 8 bases fit TRBD1. The CDR3 totals 15 residues. The germline V gene encodes CDR1 SGHRS and CDR2 YFSETQ. V shed 4 bases, J shed 6 bases, and the junction held 11 bases outside the gene matches. Here the CDR3 DNA reads TGCGCCAGCAGCACCGGGACAGGTGAAGGGGCTGAAGCTTTCTTT. It encodes CASSTGTGEGAEAFF.

The chain employs TRBV6-6 and TRBJ1-2, with 7 bases that match TRBD1. Germline lookup yields CDR1 MNHNY and CDR2 SVGAGI (reference sequence). The ends lost 7 bases at V and 1 base at J; junction bases unmatched: 12. The CDR3 contains 16 residues. In DNA form, the CDR3 reads TGTGCCAGCACCACGCCCCCTGGACAGGATAACTATGGCTACACCTTC. Encoded protein: CASTTPPGQDNYGYTF.

This chain uses TRBV5-6 with TRBJ2-5, with D perhaps TRBD2 (6 bases). The V gene's germline CDR1 is SGHDT and CDR2 YYEEEE. This CDR3 contains 15 residues. V was pared by 3 bases and J by 2 bases, with 14 bases between. Here the CDR3 DNA reads TGTGCCAGCAGCTCCTTCCGGACTACGCAAGAGACCCAGTACTTC. This encodes CASSSFRTTQETQYF.

The chain joins TRBV9 to TRBJ1-3; TRBD1 might be the D (6 bases). Germline CDR1 reads SGDLS; CDR2 reads YYNGEE. The CDR3 consists of 16 residues. Trimming took 3 bases from V and 0 from J, leaving 13 bases between them. CDR3 nucleotide sequence: TGTGCCAGCAGCGCCAGGGGTCCCTCCTCTGGAAACACCATATATTTT. It yields the protein CASSARGPSSGNTIYF.

The V call is TRBV19, the J call TRBJ1-5, with D perhaps matching TRBD1 (5 bases). V gave up 6 bases and J gave up 0 bases, with 9 bases separating them. The CDR3 has 14 residues. In germline, CDR1 is LNHDA, CDR2 SQIVND (reference sequence). CDR3 coding DNA: TGTGCCAGTAGACAGGACTATAGCAATCAGCCCCAGCATTTT. It encodes CASRQDYSNQPQHF.

The chain carries TRBV3-1 (or the pseudogene TRBV3-2) and TRBJ1-1; no reliable D call. From germline, CDR1 is LGHDT and CDR2 YNNKEL (reference sequence). V shed 0 bases and J shed 6 bases, with 11 bases lying between them. The CDR3 is made up of 14 amino acids. Here the CDR3 DNA reads TGTGCCAGCAGCCAAGATCGACACAGTCCTGAAGCTTTCTTT. Its protein product is CASSQDRHSPEAFF.

The chain links TRBV4-3 to TRBJ2-1; 12 bases fit TRBD2. Losses at the gene ends were 1 base for V and 6 bases for J; bases not matched to a gene: 1. The germline V gene encodes CDR1 LGHNA and CDR2 YSLEER. This CDR3 has 15 residues. In DNA form, the CDR3 reads TGCGCCAGCAGCCAAGGGACTAGCGGGGCCAATGAGCAGTTCTTC. Translating it yields CASSQGTSGANEQFF.

This clone has just a few counts. The chain carries TRBV12-3 or TRBV12-4 and TRBJ1-5; perhaps TRBD1 as D (6 bases). Trimming removed 5 bases at V and 5 bases at J, with 10 bases between. The length of the CDR3 is 13 residues. The CDR3 reads CASSRAGDQPQHF. CDR3 bases: TGTGCCAGCAGTCGAGCAGGGGATCAGCCCCAGCATTTT.

The chain carries TRBV11-3 and TRBJ2-5, with 10 bases lining up with TRBD1. This CDR3 has 15 amino acids. Germline CDR1 SGHNT, CDR2 YENEEA. V lost 4 bases and J lost 5; bases outside the gene matches: 7. CDR3 amino acids: CASSSRDRGGETQYF. The CDR3 nucleotides are TGTGCCAGCAGCTCCCGGGACAGGGGTGGGGAGACCCAGTACTTC. Together with reference TRBV11-3 and TRBJ2-5, the CDR3 gives the full variable domain: EAGVVQSPRYKIIEKKQPVAFWCNPISGHNTLYWYLQNLGQGPELLIRYENEEAVDDSQLPKDRFSAERLKGVDSTLKIQPAELGDSAVYLCASSSRDRGGETQYFGPGTRLLVL.

The chain links TRBV14 to TRBJ2-7; 14 bases match TRBD2. V lost 4 bases and J lost 2; bases outside the gene matches: 10. The CDR3 spans 18 residues. Germline V CDR1 and CDR2: SGHDN, FVKESK. CDR3 amino acids: CASSRLGLAGDRAYEQYF. The CDR3 nucleotides are TGTGCCAGCAGCCGCTTGGGACTAGCGGGAGATAGGGCCTACGAGCAGTACTTC. The full variable domain, rest sourced from reference TRBV14 and TRBJ2-7, is EAGVTQFPSHSVIEKGQTVTLRCDPISGHDNLYWYRRVMGKEIKFLLHFVKESKQDESGMPNNRFLAERTGGTYSTLKVQPAELEDSGVYFCASSRLGLAGDRAYEQYFGPGTRLTVT.

Here the CDR3 DNA reads TGTGCCTGGAGGGGGATCTACACGAGCCGACGAAGGGGCTATGGCTACACCTTC. Translation gives CAWRGIYTSRRRGYGYTF. The chain carries TRBV30 and TRBJ1-2, with a weak D call TRBD1 (5 bases). Trimming removed 3 bases from V and 4 bases from J, with 27 bases in between. The CDR3 covers 18 residues. In germline, CDR1 is GTSNPN, CDR2 SVGIG (reference sequence). Full variable domain (remainder filled in from reference TRBV30 and TRBJ1-2): SQTIHQWPATLVQPVGSPLSLECTVEGTSNPNLYWYRQAAGRGLQLLFYSVGIGQISSEVPQNLSASRPQDRQFILSSKKLLLSDSGFYLCAWRGIYTSRRRGYGYTFGSGTRLTVV.

The CDR3 sequence: CASSALIAGGTDTQYF. In nucleotides, the CDR3 is TGTGCCAGCAGCGCGCTGATAGCGGGAGGTACAGATACGCAGTATTTT. The rearrangement joins TRBV11-1 to TRBJ2-3; 10 nucleotides align to TRBD2. The CDR3 has 16 amino acids. Per germline, CDR1 SGHAT and CDR2 FQDESV (reference sequence). The V segment lost 5 bases and the J segment 3 bases; nucleotides outside the gene matches: 8.

The rearrangement links TRBV10-3 to TRBJ1-4, with 8 bases fitting TRBD1. The V and J ends lost 6 bases and 4 bases, in that order; junction bases with no gene match: 1. The CDR3 totals 13 residues. Germline CDR1 reads ENHRY; CDR2 reads SYGVKD. The CDR3 protein is CAIRGQDNEKLFF. CDR3 coding DNA: TGTGCCATCAGGGGACAGGATAATGAAAAACTGTTTTTT.

V is TRBV5-5 and J is TRBJ2-7; unclear D gene. The CDR3 spans 17 residues. CDR1 is SGHKS, CDR2 YYEKEE, per germline (reference sequence). Trimming shortened V by 0 bases and J by 2 bases, and 18 bases separated the two germline ends. The CDR3 is CASSLGLFSRDAYEQYF. CDR3 nucleotides: TGTGCCAGCAGCTTGGGCCTGTTTTCTAGAGATGCCTACGAGCAGTACTTC.

This chain joins TRBV6-4 and TRBJ2-1; D is possibly TRBD2 (5 bases). In germline, CDR1 is MRHNA, CDR2 SNTAGT. V dropped 0 bases and J dropped 0 bases, with 9 bases sitting between them. The CDR3 is 16 amino acids. The CDR3 sequence: CASSDSGDSSYNEQFF. CDR3 nucleotide sequence: TGTGCCAGCAGTGACTCCGGGGATAGCTCCTACAATGAGCAGTTCTTC.

The count of this clone is one. The chain uses TRBV11-2 and TRBJ1-5; D is ambiguous. Trimming took 4 bases from V and 0 from J, leaving 16 bases between them. From germline, CDR1 is SGHAT and CDR2 FQNNGV. The CDR3 extends over 17 amino acids. CDR3 amino acids: CASSSRRLLYSNQPQHF. For the CDR3, the DNA is TGTGCCAGCAGCTCACGGCGACTGCTGTATAGCAATCAGCCCCAGCATTTT.